This TCR beta chain comes out of a study of Ad26.COV2.S vaccination and SARS-CoV-2 variants. Study as a whole: Enrolled in COV1001, the donor was in the Ad26.COV2.S trial arm, which received the vaccine. Once, or twice with 56 days between doses, Ad26.COV2.S was given intramuscularly. Study results and limitations: The TCR breadth and depth analyses may have understated or missed part of the total T cell responses.

As for treatment: around 19 received Ad26.COV2.S at low or high dose, single or two shots; about five received placebo; per-sample allocation not given. Samples analyzed were those drawn on day 63 after the first vaccine or placebo injection. This Boston cohort included adults aged 18-55 years. The CDR3 has 12 amino acids. Germline lookup yields CDR1 MNHEY and CDR2 SVGAGI. V lost 6 bases to trimming and J lost 4 bases, with 6 bases between them. Sequenced by immunoSEQ multiplex PCR; TCRdb stores in-frame clones only, minus some. Of around 250,000 clones listed, approximately 88% are singletons. Comments on this clone: Its specificity is unknown.

The clonotype originates from a person aged 18-65 years who received the Ad26.COV2.S COVID-19 vaccine or a placebo. The sequenced sample was peripheral blood, obtained in a trial of Ad26.COV2.S vaccine versus placebo. The chain recombines TRBV6-5 with TRBJ1-4; D not resolved. The CDR3 coding sequence is TGTGCCAGCAGGAAGGGTAATGAAAAACTGTTTTTT. It specifies CASRKGNEKLFF.